These T cell receptor beta chains were read from a single sample in a study of shared clonotypes between healthy human individuals. Data came from immunoSEQ multiplex PCR; TCRdb stores just in-frame clones and leaves some out. The sample consists of roughly 2.5 million clones, around nine tenths of them appearing once. Sequencing input: naive CD4+ T cells sorted from blood. The receptor source for this set is a man between 18 and 29 years old in good health. The CDR3 runs from the conserved cysteine through the conserved F or W. A D gene is named only where the DNA matches it firmly. Expanded clones get a size class; other rows say once, few or many, or leave the size out.

d_gene,abundance,j_gene,v_gene,CDR3aa,CDR3nt
NA,NA,TRBJ1-2,TRBV6-1,CASSDRGAANYGYTF,TGTGCCAGCAGTGATCGGGGTGCAGCTAACTATGGCTACACCTTC
NA,NA,TRBJ2-2,TRBV19,CASSRLAGLNTGELFF,TGTGCCAGTAGTAGGTTGGCAGGGTTGAACACCGGGGAGCTGTTTTTT
TRBD1,NA,TRBJ2-6,TRBV2,CAAGGSGANVLTF,TGTGCCGCAGGGGGCTCTGGGGCCAACGTCCTGACTTTC
NA,NA,TRBJ1-2,TRBV18,CASSPGRATVDYGYTF,TGTGCCAGCTCACCTGGCAGGGCCACTGTGGACTATGGCTACACCTTC
NA,NA,TRBJ1-1,TRBV30,CAWTGGGKGTEAFF,TGTGCCTGGACGGGAGGGGGGAAGGGGACTGAAGCTTTCTTT
NA,NA,TRBJ2-7,TRBV11-2,CASRTNPYEQYF,TGTGCCAGCAGGACTAATCCCTACGAGCAGTACTTC
TRBD2,NA,TRBJ2-3,TRBV6-5,CASSYLTSGTDTQYF,TGTGCCAGCAGTTACTTGACTAGCGGCACAGATACGCAGTATTTT
TRBD1,NA,TRBJ2-5,TRBV7-2,CASSPRVGQGVFIQRAQYF,TGTGCCAGCAGCCCTAGGGTGGGACAGGGGGTTTTTATCCAAAGAGCCCAGTACTTC
TRBD2,NA,TRBJ2-1,TRBV10-3,CAISSGTSSVFVHEQFF,TGTGCCATCAGCTCCGGGACTAGCAGCGTTTTCGTCCATGAGCAGTTCTTC
TRBD2,NA,TRBJ2-7,TRBV10-3,CAISKGLAEHYEQYF,TGTGCCATCAGTAAGGGACTAGCGGAGCATTACGAGCAGTACTTC
TRBD1,NA,TRBJ1-2,TRBV7-2,CASSTGTGIGYGYTF,TGTGCCAGCAGCACCGGGACAGGGATTGGATACGGCTACACCTTC
NA,NA,TRBJ1-6,TRBV5-6,CASSWYGQPGNSPLHF,TGTGCCAGCAGCTGGTATGGACAGCCCGGGAATTCACCCCTCCACTTT
TRBD2,NA,TRBJ2-3,TRBV7-9,CASSPSSGTSGLF,TGTGCCAGCAGCCCTTCCTCCGGGACTAGCGGTCTTTTT
TRBD1,NA,TRBJ1-4,TRBV15,CATSRVGGGEKLFF,TGTGCCACCAGCAGAGTAGGAGGGGGCGAAAAACTGTTTTTT
TRBD2,NA,TRBJ2-7,TRBV10-3,CAISATSGRISYEQYF,TGTGCCATCAGCGCTACTAGCGGGAGGATCTCCTACGAGCAGTACTTC
TRBD1,NA,TRBJ1-1,TRBV5-8,CASRSDRAFAEAFF,TGTGCCAGCAGATCGGACAGGGCTTTCGCTGAAGCTTTCTTT
TRBD2,NA,TRBJ2-7,TRBV2,CASRTGTSGSYEQYF,TGTGCCAGCAGAACAGGGACTAGCGGGAGTTACGAGCAGTACTTC
TRBD1,NA,TRBJ1-4,TRBV9,CASSVSGTGDSEKLFF,TGTGCCAGCAGCGTAAGCGGGACAGGGGATAGTGAAAAACTGTTTTTT
TRBD1,NA,TRBJ1-2,TRBV30,CAWSGGQPPTDYGYTF,TGTGCCTGGAGTGGGGGACAGCCCCCCACGGACTATGGCTACACCTTC
TRBD1,NA,TRBJ2-1,TRBV10-1,CAKTGAWNEQFF,TGCGCCAAGACAGGGGCTTGGAATGAGCAGTTCTTC
NA,NA,TRBJ2-7,TRBV18,CASSPSPFYEQYF,TGTGCCAGCTCACCAAGTCCATTCTACGAGCAGTACTTC
NA,NA,TRBJ1-1,TRBV5-6,CASSLVQGATEAFF,TGTGCCAGCAGCTTGGTACAGGGTGCCACTGAAGCTTTCTTT
NA,NA,TRBJ2-5,TRBV11-2,CASSPSGQSQETQYF,TGTGCCAGCAGCCCCTCAGGACAGTCCCAAGAGACCCAGTACTTC
NA,once,TRBJ1-5,TRBV27,CASSDRTYSNQPQHF,TGTGCCAGCAGTGACAGAACATATAGCAATCAGCCCCAGCATTTT
NA,NA,TRBJ2-2,TRBV19,CASRAKRGPRNTGELFF,TGTGCCAGTAGGGCAAAACGGGGACCCAGAAACACCGGGGAGCTGTTTTTT
NA,NA,TRBJ1-5,TRBV6-6,CASSYSGESNQPQHF,TGTGCCAGCAGTTACTCGGGGGAGAGCAATCAGCCCCAGCATTTT
NA,NA,TRBJ2-3,TRBV6-6,CASSYAGLTDTQYF,TGTGCCAGCAGTTACGCCGGACTCACAGATACGCAGTATTTT
TRBD2,once,TRBJ2-7,TRBV9,CASSVEGSGRNEQYF,TGTGCCAGCAGCGTAGAAGGTAGCGGGAGGAACGAGCAGTACTTC
NA,NA,TRBJ1-4,TRBV27,CASRRDKATNEKLFF,TGTGCCAGCAGGCGGGATAAGGCAACTAATGAAAAACTGTTTTTT
TRBD2,NA,TRBJ2-7,TRBV4-1,CASSQDSGLAGTYEQYF,TGCGCCAGCAGCCAAGATTCCGGGCTAGCGGGGACCTACGAGCAGTACTTC
NA,NA,TRBJ1-3,TRBV6-5,CASSNSRNTIYF,TGTGCCAGCAGTAACTCTAGAAACACCATATATTTT
TRBD2,NA,TRBJ2-1,TRBV30,CAWSLEGTSMLYNEQFF,TGTGCCTGGAGTCTAGAAGGGACTAGCATGCTTTACAATGAGCAGTTCTTC
NA,once,TRBJ2-7,TRBV4-3,CASSPSPVTYEQYF,TGCGCCAGCAGCCCTAGCCCGGTAACCTACGAGCAGTACTTC
TRBD2,NA,TRBJ2-1,TRBV25-1,CASSEPGLAKYNEQFF,TGTGCCAGCAGTGAACCGGGACTAGCTAAGTACAATGAGCAGTTCTTC
NA,NA,TRBJ2-1,TRBV11-2,CASSLISYNEQFF,TGTGCCAGCAGCTTGATCTCCTACAATGAGCAGTTCTTC
TRBD2,NA,TRBJ2-1,TRBV7-3,CASSPRTSAYNEQFF,TGTGCCAGCAGCCCTCGGACTAGTGCTTACAATGAGCAGTTCTTC
NA,NA,TRBJ1-1,TRBV10-1,CASTAGMNTEAFF,TGCGCCAGCACGGCCGGGATGAACACTGAAGCTTTCTTT
TRBD2,NA,TRBJ2-3,TRBV7-2,CASSLGVAGGTDTQYF,TGTGCCAGCAGCTTAGGAGTAGCGGGAGGCACAGATACGCAGTATTTT
TRBD2,NA,TRBJ2-7,TRBV5-1,CASSLVRGDSYEQYF,TGCGCCAGCAGCTTGGTTCGGGGGGATTCCTACGAGCAGTACTTC
NA,NA,TRBJ1-2,TRBV7-8,CASSSTDRGLGGYTF,TGTGCCAGCAGCTCCACCGATAGGGGACTTGGTGGCTACACCTTC
NA,NA,TRBJ2-7,TRBV30,CACLVWGGGEQYF,TGTGCCTGCCTAGTTTGGGGAGGAGGCGAGCAGTACTTC
TRBD1,NA,TRBJ2-7,TRBV10-3,CAISEQGAYEQYF,TGTGCCATCAGTGAACAGGGGGCCTACGAGCAGTACTTC
NA,NA,TRBJ2-2,TRBV30,CAWSVGFPGELFF,TGTGCCTGGAGTGTAGGGTTTCCCGGGGAGCTGTTTTTT
NA,NA,TRBJ2-7,TRBV7-2,CASSIGRYEQYF,TGTGCCAGCAGCATTGGACGGTACGAGCAGTACTTC
TRBD1,NA,TRBJ2-7,TRBV5-6,CASSPGVGTGLF,TGTGCCAGCAGCCCGGGGGTAGGGACAGGGCTTTTC
NA,NA,TRBJ1-6,TRBV19,CASSRTADNSPLHF,TGTGCCAGCAGTAGGACGGCTGATAATTCACCCCTCCACTTT
TRBD2,NA,TRBJ2-7,TRBV5-1,CASSWTSGRHEQYF,TGCGCCAGCAGCTGGACTAGCGGGAGGCACGAGCAGTACTTC
TRBD2,NA,TRBJ2-7,TRBV10-2,CASRGTSGRITPYEQYF,TGCGCCAGCAGGGGGACTAGCGGGAGGATCACACCCTACGAGCAGTACTTC
NA,few,TRBJ1-6,TRBV9,CASSVEGNSPLHF,TGTGCCAGCAGCGTTGAGGGGAATTCACCCCTCCACTTT
NA,NA,TRBJ1-1,TRBV5-6,CASSLPGNTEAFF,TGTGCCAGCAGCTTGCCCGGGAACACTGAAGCTTTCTTT
NA,NA,TRBJ1-3,TRBV30,CAWSVQGRNTIYF,TGTGCCTGGAGTGTGCAGGGGCGAAACACCATATATTTT
NA,NA,TRBJ2-1,TRBV5-3,CARSEAGPGQGAGAYNEQFF,TGTGCCAGAAGCGAGGCAGGACCGGGACAGGGAGCGGGAGCCTACAATGAGCAGTTCTTC
TRBD1,NA,TRBJ2-6,TRBV11-2,CASSFGTGLSGANVLTF,TGTGCCAGCAGCTTCGGGACAGGGCTCTCTGGGGCCAACGTCCTGACTTTC
TRBD1,NA,TRBJ2-2,TRBV5-4,CASSSRDRANTGELFF,TGTGCCAGCAGCTCCCGGGACAGGGCGAACACCGGGGAGCTGTTTTTT
NA,NA,TRBJ1-2,TRBV30,CAWTRVSYGYTF,TGTGCCTGGACTCGCGTTTCCTATGGCTACACCTTC
TRBD1,NA,TRBJ2-1,TRBV2,CASSDGTGRNEQFF,TGTGCCAGCAGTGACGGGACAGGGAGGAATGAGCAGTTCTTC
NA,once,TRBJ2-5,TRBV7-2,CASSLNRGAGETQYF,TGTGCCAGCAGCTTAAATCGGGGGGCTGGGGAGACCCAGTACTTC
NA,NA,TRBJ1-3,TRBV7-8,CASSFSSYFSGNTIYF,TGTGCCAGCAGCTTCTCCAGCTACTTCTCTGGAAACACCATATATTTT
TRBD1,NA,TRBJ1-6,TRBV28,CASSPGDRGNSPLHF,TGTGCCAGCAGTCCAGGGGACAGGGGAAATTCACCCCTCCACTTT